The 26 T cell receptor beta chains presented below share a single source sample, sequenced in a study of T-cell memory formation after mild COVID-19 listed by TCRdb under 2021. The library was produced with 5' RACE. TCRdb shows the sequencer as Illumina NovaSeq 6000. TCRdb itself trimmed the public reads at Q25 with fastp, ran MiXCR and retained productive beta chains. Rows matching on CDR3 protein sequence are summarized as one entry with the most common DNA and genes. Across this sample there are about 430,000 distinct CDR3 sequences, with about a sixth seen only once. About 22% of the sample lies in the top ten. The sample was PBMCs or a T cell subset sorted from them (not recorded which). The receptors stem from a young man who had mild COVID-19 (a few samples of this study predate the infection). The sample titles of this study are shuffled in the database, so cell type and time point are left out; the donor was told from shared clones.

The chain joins TRBV20-1 to TRBJ2-7, with no clear D. Trimming took off 6 bases at V and 0 bases at J, with 12 bases between the two ends. Germline loops: CDR1 DFQATT, CDR2 SNEGSKA (reference sequence). The CDR3 runs 13 residues. DNA for the CDR3: TGCAGTGCCCCCTGGGCCGGCTCCTACGAGCAGTACTTC. It specifies CSAPWAGSYEQYF.

There are a few counts of this clonotype. The chain carries TRBV28 and TRBJ2-2; 8 bases agree with TRBD1. With V trimmed by 6 bases and J by 3 bases, 15 bases remained unmatched. Per the germline V gene, CDR1 is MDHEN and CDR2 is SYDVKM. CDR3 length: 18 residues. CDR3 residues: CASSLGGETGVDTGELFF. CDR3 bases: TGTGCCAGCAGCCTTGGGGGAGAGACAGGGGTCGACACCGGGGAGCTGTTTTTT.

The chain is built from TRBV5-1 and TRBJ1-3; D unresolved. Between the trimmed V and J ends, which lost 0 bases and 8 bases, there was a span of 12 bases. The CDR3 consists of 14 residues. Germline CDR1 and CDR2: SGHRS and YFSETQ. The CDR3 DNA reads TGCGCCAGCAGCTTGGAGGGCAGGTCGGACACCATATATTTT. Translating gives CASSLEGRSDTIYF.

J is TRBJ1-2 and V is TRBV12-3 or TRBV12-4; 7 nucleotides line up with TRBD1. This CDR3 region has 15 residues. The V gene end was trimmed by 5 bases and the J gene end by 8 bases; junction bases not matched to a gene: 14. CDR3 nucleotides: TGTGCCAGCAGTATTTACAAGACAGGGAACTTAGGCTACACCTTC. It is translated as CASSIYKTGNLGYTF.

V usage is TRBV4-1 and J usage is TRBJ2-5; the D is unclear. The V and J ends lost 0 bases and 6 bases respectively, with 5 bases between them. Per germline, CDR1 MGHRA and CDR2 YSYEKL. The length of the CDR3 is 12 residues. The CDR3 nucleotides are TGCGCCAGCAGCCAAGATGAACAGACCCAGTACTTC. This codes for CASSQDEQTQYF.

This sequence joins TRBV3-1 and TRBJ2-7, with a tentative D call TRBD1 (6 bases). The CDR3 is 15 amino acids. Germline-derived CDR1 and CDR2 are LGHDT and YNNKEL (reference sequence). V was pared by 4 bases and J by 1 base, with 14 bases between. For the CDR3, the DNA is TGTGCCAGCAGCCGGAGACCGGGACAATCCTACGAGCAGTACTTC. Its protein product is CASSRRPGQSYEQYF.

The table lists this clonotype with many counts. The chain combines TRBV3-1 with TRBJ1-1, with 8 bases identical to TRBD1. V trimming: 4 bases; J trimming: 7 bases; junction bases outside the gene matches: 14. The CDR3 consists of 16 residues. Germline V CDR1 and CDR2: LGHDT, YNNKEL (reference sequence). The DNA for the CDR3 is TGTGCCAGCAGCCGAAACGAACAAGACAGGGGTGGTGAAGCTTTCTTT. Translation gives CASSRNEQDRGGEAFF.

This chain links TRBV5-4 with TRBJ1-6, with TRBD1 as a possible D gene (5 bases). The germline gives CDR1 SGHNT, CDR2 YYREEE (reference sequence). V was clipped by 4 bases and J by 7 bases, with 12 bases between them. The CDR3 has 14 amino acids. The CDR3 DNA reads TGTGCCAGCAGCCCGGAGAGGGGCAATTCACCCCTCCACTTT. This sequence encodes CASSPERGNSPLHF.

The CDR3 protein is CASSQTWGQIQYQETQYF. CDR3 in DNA: TGCGCCAGCAGCCAAACCTGGGGGCAGATCCAATACCAAGAGACCCAGTACTTC. The rearrangement uses TRBV4-3 and TRBJ2-5; perhaps TRBD1 as D (6 bases). From germline, CDR1 is LGHNA and CDR2 YSLEER. Between the trimmed V and J ends, which lost 2 bases and 0 bases, there was a span of 19 bases. The CDR3 contains 18 residues.

This chain connects TRBV6-2 or TRBV6-3 to TRBJ2-3, with 8 nucleotides matching TRBD2. This CDR3 is 17 amino acids long. V was clipped by 2 bases and J by 0 bases; unmatched bases: 7. Per the germline V gene, CDR1 is MNHEY and CDR2 is SVGEGT. The CDR3 region has the DNA TGTGCCAGCAGTTACCGTTCGGGGGGGTATAGCACAGATACGCAGTATTTT. Its protein is CASSYRSGGYSTDTQYF.

This clonotype has just a few counts. This chain joins TRBV4-1 and TRBJ2-3; 7 bases are shared with TRBD1. The V and J ends lost 1 base and 8 bases, in that order; junction bases with no gene match: 12. Germline V gives CDR1 MGHRA, CDR2 YSYEKL. The CDR3 length is 16 residues. In nucleotides, the CDR3 is TGCGCCAGCAGCCAAGCCGCCTGGACAGGCTTAGGTACGCAGTATTTT. Translation: CASSQAAWTGLGTQYF.

This clonotype was counted ten times or more. This chain joins TRBV2 and TRBJ1-1, with D uncertain. This CDR3 spans 13 amino acids. Germline CDR1 and CDR2: SNHLY and FYNNEI. V was trimmed by 1 base and J by 5 bases, leaving 8 bases between them. CDR3 nucleotides: TGTGCCAGCAGTGAAGGAGGCGGAACTGAAGCTTTCTTT. Protein: CASSEGGGTEAFF.

This clonotype was seen only a few times. J is TRBJ2-7 and V is TRBV5-5; no firm D call. Trimming cost V 2 bases and J 4 bases, with 10 bases left between them. The CDR3 covers 13 residues. Germline V gene sequence: CDR1 SGHKS, CDR2 YYEKEE (reference sequence). The CDR3 loop reads CASSLFGPYEQYV. The CDR3, as DNA: TGTGCCAGCAGCTTATTCGGACCTTACGAGCAGTACGTC.

Notes on this clonotype: At one boundary the junction diverges from the germline segment, which might be a read error. V and J are TRBV7-9 and TRBJ2-6; 10 positions agree with TRBD1. The CDR3 covers 17 residues. Germline CDR1 reads SEHNR; CDR2 reads FQNEAQ (reference sequence). CDR3 coding DNA: TGTGCCAGCAGCCGGGGACAGGGGCACTCTGGGGCCAACGTCCTGGCTTTC. Amino acids: CASSRGQGHSGANVLAF. Full variable domain (missing parts from reference TRBV7-9 and TRBJ2-6): DTGVSQNPRHKITKRGQNVTFRCDPISEHNRLYWYRQTLGQGPEFLTYFQNEAQLEKSRLLSDRFSAERPKGSFSTLEIQRTEQGDSAMYLCASSRGQGHSGANVLAFGAGSRLTVL.

The V and J genes are TRBV9 and TRBJ2-1; 11 positions match TRBD1. CDR1 SGDLS and CDR2 YYNGEE come from the germline V gene. Trimming at V came to 0 bases and at J to 7 bases, leaving 9 bases not matched to a gene. The CDR3 has 17 amino acids. For the CDR3, the DNA is TGTGCCAGCAGCGTAGAGGGCGGACAGGGGGCTGGTAATGAGCAGTTCTTC. This sequence encodes CASSVEGGQGAGNEQFF.

This clonotype was seen only a few times. The chain has TRBV4-1 and TRBJ1-1, with D perhaps matching TRBD1 (5 bases). The CDR3 loop spans 14 amino acids. Germline V gene sequence: CDR1 MGHRA, CDR2 YSYEKL. V dropped 3 bases and J dropped 4 bases, with 12 bases sitting between them. The CDR3 nucleotides are TGCGCCAGCAGCCATACCCAGGGCCCCACTGAAGCTTTCTTT. Protein sequence: CASSHTQGPTEAFF.

This clonotype was seen a handful of times. This chain joins TRBV20-1 and TRBJ1-2; D remains ambiguous. The CDR3 sequence is 13 residues long. The V end lost 3 bases, the J end lost 4 bases, and 12 bases lay between the germline ends. Germline-derived CDR1 and CDR2 are DFQATT and SNEGSKA (reference sequence). The CDR3 region has the DNA TGCAGTGCTAGTCACGGGGTCGGCTATGGCTACACCTTC. It yields the protein CSASHGVGYGYTF.

This clonotype has just a few counts. V is TRBV20-1 and J is TRBJ1-5; the D gene is possibly TRBD1 (5 bases). Per the germline V gene, CDR1 is DFQATT and CDR2 is SNEGSKA (reference sequence). Trimming took off 5 bases at V and 5 bases at J, with 16 bases between the two ends. CDR3 length: 14 amino acids. The CDR3 coding sequence is TGCAGTGCTGCGACAGCGGCCGGCCATCAGCCCCAGCATTTT. It specifies CSAATAAGHQPQHF.

This clonotype was counted between two and nine times. The chain combines TRBV5-1 with TRBJ1-1; TRBD1 is a possible D gene (6 bases). The germline V gene has CDR1 SGHRS and CDR2 YFSETQ. Trimming pared 0 bases from V and 6 bases from J, leaving 12 bases between. This CDR3 has 14 residues. The CDR3 region is CASSLATGLAEAFF. The CDR3 nucleotides are TGCGCCAGCAGCTTGGCCACAGGGTTGGCTGAAGCTTTCTTT.

The V call is TRBV5-1, the J call TRBJ1-3, with no clear D. Germline CDR1 is SGHRS and CDR2 is YFSETQ. Trimming shortened V by 0 bases and J by 0 bases, and 10 bases separated the two germline ends. This CDR3 has 16 residues. The CDR3 is CASSLGVPSSGNTIYF. The CDR3 DNA follows: TGCGCCAGCAGCTTGGGGGTACCGAGCTCTGGAAACACCATATATTTT.

This clonotype was seen repeatedly, ten times or more. The chain carries TRBV5-4 and TRBJ2-3, with TRBD1 identical over 9 bases. The ends lost 4 bases at V and 2 bases at J; junction bases unmatched: 2. The CDR3 runs to 14 residues. The germline V gene has CDR1 SGHNT and CDR2 YYREEE (reference sequence). DNA of the CDR3: TGTGCCAGCAGCGTACAGGGGGCCACAGATACGCAGTATTTT. Translation gives CASSVQGATDTQYF.

This clonotype was seen only a few times. The gene calls are TRBV7-9 and TRBJ1-4; D unresolved. V was pared by 8 bases and J by 0 bases, with 7 bases between. CDR1 is SEHNR and CDR2 is FQNEAQ in the germline V gene (reference sequence). The CDR3 runs to 13 residues. For the CDR3, the DNA is TGTGCCAGCGCCTGGACAACTAATGAAAAACTGTTTTTT. Amino acids: CASAWTTNEKLFF. Combining the CDR3 with reference TRBV7-9 and TRBJ1-4 gives the whole variable domain DTGVSQNPRHKITKRGQNVTFRCDPISEHNRLYWYRQTLGQGPEFLTYFQNEAQLEKSRLLSDRFSAERPKGSFSTLEIQRTEQGDSAMYLCASAWTTNEKLFFGSGTQLSVL.

This clonotype was counted a few times. V usage is TRBV6-2 or TRBV6-3 and J usage is TRBJ1-5; weak D call: TRBD1 (5 bases). Germline-derived CDR1 and CDR2 are MNHEY and SVGEGT. The CDR3 length is 16 residues. V lost 1 base to trimming and J lost 3 bases, with 13 bases between them. This chain's CDR3 is CASSYLGRKNNQPQHF. DNA for the CDR3: TGTGCCAGCAGTTACTTGGGACGGAAAAACAATCAGCCCCAGCATTTT.

CDR3 sequence (DNA): TGTGCCAGCAGTTTATCGCTTCAGGGCACTGAAGCTTTCTTT. Encoded protein: CASSLSLQGTEAFF. V gene TRBV27 combines with J gene TRBJ1-1; D perhaps matches TRBD1 (5 bases). The germline V gene has CDR1 MNHEY and CDR2 SMNVEV (reference sequence). Trimming removed 0 bases at V and 4 bases at J, with 9 bases between. This CDR3 is 14 amino acids long.

This clonotype was observed many times. The CDR3 nucleotides are TGCGCCAGCAGCTCACGGACAGGGCCGTTGGGCGAGCAGTACTTC. Amino acids: CASSSRTGPLGEQYF. J is TRBJ2-7 and V is TRBV4-1; 8 nucleotides align to TRBD1. This CDR3 region has 15 residues. Germline CDR1 MGHRA, CDR2 YSYEKL. With 5 bases clipped from V and 6 bases from J, the junction kept 12 bases outside the gene matches.

The chain uses TRBV6-5 and TRBJ2-1; 7 bases are shared with TRBD2. Germline V gene sequence: CDR1 MNHEY, CDR2 SVGAGI. The J segment lost 0 bases and the V segment lost 6 bases, leaving 5 bases of the junction unmatched. This CDR3 contains 15 residues. The CDR3 sequence: CASRFGGSSYNEQFF. CDR3 bases: TGTGCCAGCAGGTTCGGGGGGAGCTCCTACAATGAGCAGTTCTTC.